This entry lists 11 T cell receptor beta chains sequenced from one sample in a study of cytomegalovirus exposure and HLA in healthy donors. Libraries were prepared by immunoSEQ multiplex PCR; TCRdb keeps only in-frame clonotypes and omits some of them. The sample contains around 86,000 clones, approximately 93% of which appear only once. Input material: PBMCs. The source of these receptors is a woman in her twenties or thirties in good health and CMV-seropositive.

The chain combines TRBV7-3 with TRBJ2-2; D is possibly TRBD1 (6 bases). This CDR3 has 13 residues. V dropped 5 bases and J dropped 7 bases, with 11 bases sitting between them. Germline CDR1 reads SGHTA; CDR2 reads FQGTGA. The CDR3 sequence: CASSPQGYGELFF. CDR3 nucleotide sequence: TGTGCCAGCAGCCCACAGGGCTACGGGGAGCTGTTTTTT. Filled out from reference TRBV7-3 and TRBJ2-2, the complete variable domain reads GAGVSQTPSNKVTEKGKYVELRCDPISGHTALYWYRQSLGQGPEFLIYFQGTGAADDSGLPNDRFFAVRPEGSVSTLKIQRTERGDSAVYLCASSPQGYGELFFGEGSRLTVL.

This clone came up once. The chain joins TRBV27 to TRBJ1-2; TRBD1 is a possible D gene (6 bases). CDR1 is MNHEY and CDR2 is SMNVEV in the germline V gene (reference sequence). The CDR3 has 16 amino acids. V shed 3 bases and J shed 8 bases, with 22 bases lying between them. CDR3 amino acids: CASSFLGGTGSGGYTF. CDR3 nucleotide sequence: TGTGCCAGCAGTTTTTTAGGGGGTACAGGGTCAGGGGGCTACACCTTC.

The chain has TRBV25-1 and TRBJ2-1; tentative D call: TRBD2 (5 bases). This CDR3 has 13 residues. Trimming removed 3 bases at V and 8 bases at J, with 11 bases between. Germline V gene data show CDR1 as MGHDK and CDR2 as SYGVNS. The CDR3 DNA reads as TGTGCCAGCAGTGAGGTACTAGTCGATGAGCAGTTCTTC. As protein: CASSEVLVDEQFF.

The chain couples TRBV25-1 to TRBJ1-3, with 7 bases lining up with TRBD1. With V trimmed by 7 bases and J by 6 bases, 9 bases remained unmatched. CDR3 length equals 14 residues. CDR1 is MGHDK, CDR2 SYGVNS, per germline. This CDR3 is CASTPPGGENTIYF. In DNA, the CDR3 is TGTGCCAGCACCCCGCCAGGGGGAGAAAACACCATATATTTT.

The gene calls are TRBV7-2 and TRBJ1-2; a weak D match, TRBD1 (6 bases). The CDR3 spans 15 residues. V was clipped by 5 bases and J by 0 bases, with 13 bases between them. Germline assignment: CDR1 SGHTA and CDR2 FQGNSA. CDR3 sequence reads: CASSAVDSTNYGYTF. CDR3 nucleotide sequence: TGTGCCAGCAGCGCAGTGGACAGTACTAACTATGGCTACACCTTC.

The V call is TRBV7-6, the J call TRBJ2-2; 9 bases map to TRBD2. The CDR3 length is 20 residues. CDR1 and CDR2 from the germline V gene are SGHVS and FNYEAQ. Trimming took 0 bases from V and 7 from J; bases not matched to a gene: 18. The DNA of the CDR3 is TGTGCCAGCAGCTTAGCATCGGCGGGAGGGCCTGGATTAGGCATCGGGGAGCTGTTTTTT. It encodes CASSLASAGGPGLGIGELFF.

V gene TRBV6-1 combines with J gene TRBJ2-1, with TRBD2 identical over 12 bases. J lost 9 bases, V lost 6 bases, and 3 bases had no gene match. The CDR3 spans 13 residues. CDR1 is MNHNS and CDR2 is SASEGT in the germline V gene. The CDR3 protein is CASRTSGSTEQFF. The CDR3 region has the DNA TGTGCCAGCAGGACTAGCGGGAGTACTGAGCAGTTCTTC.

The chain is built from TRBV7-9 and TRBJ2-7; 8 nucleotides agree with TRBD2. The CDR3 runs 14 residues. V shed 4 bases, J shed 6 bases, and the junction held 8 bases outside the gene matches. Germline V CDR1 and CDR2: SEHNR, FQNEAQ (reference sequence). CDR3 DNA sequence: TGTGCCAGCAGCTCAGCGGGAGACCTCTCCGAGCAGTACTTC. This codes for CASSSAGDLSEQYF.

The rearrangement links TRBV2 to TRBJ1-1; 8 nucleotides line up with TRBD1. J gave up 4 bases and V 4 bases, and 8 bases lay outside the gene matches. CDR3 size: 15 residues. The V gene's germline CDR1 is SNHLY and CDR2 FYNNEI. The CDR3 coding sequence is TGTGCCAGCAGTGTAGAGACAGGGGTGACCACTGAAGCTTTCTTT. Residues: CASSVETGVTTEAFF.

The chain carries TRBV6-1 and TRBJ1-2, with D uncertain. With 2 bases removed from V and 0 bases from J, the gap between germline ends came to 4 bases. Germline values: CDR1 MNHNS, CDR2 SASEGT. The CDR3 totals 13 residues. CDR3 sequence: CASSEYTNYGYTF. DNA of the CDR3: TGTGCCAGCAGTGAATATACTAACTATGGCTACACCTTC.

This clone occurred once. The V and J genes are TRBV28 and TRBJ2-4; D not resolved. Germline V gene sequence: CDR1 MDHEN, CDR2 SYDVKM. V was clipped by 5 bases and J by 0 bases, with 14 bases between them. The CDR3 length is 16 residues. DNA for the CDR3: TGTGCCAGCAGTATCGTTTCACTACTAGCCAAAAACATTCAGTACTTC. Protein product: CASSIVSLLAKNIQYF.